This passage covers 16 T cell receptor beta chains from one sample sequenced in a study of blood T cell repertoires in COVID-19. Produced via immunoSEQ multiplex PCR; TCRdb's table is partial and in-frame only. The data show roughly 250,000 clones, around 86% seen once. Material for sequencing was peripheral blood. These receptors were obtained from an older woman with active or convalescent COVID-19.

V is TRBV18 and J is TRBJ1-5, with no clear D. The ends were cut back, 2 bases at V and 4 bases at J, with 9 bases in the middle. The CDR3 is made up of 14 amino acids. From germline, CDR1 is KGHSH and CDR2 LQKENI. This chain's CDR3 is CASSPVELNQPQHF. The DNA of the CDR3 is TGTGCCAGCTCACCAGTCGAGTTAAATCAGCCCCAGCATTTT.

This clone was found once. This rearrangement joins TRBV4-2 to TRBJ2-2; 8 nucleotides align to TRBD2. The CDR3 spans 16 residues. Germline V gene data show CDR1 as LGHNA and CDR2 as YNFKEQ. The V and J ends lost 5 bases and 1 base, in that order; junction bases with no gene match: 6. The CDR3 here is CASSATSGLNTGELFF. Written as DNA, the CDR3 is TGTGCCAGCAGCGCCACTAGCGGTCTGAACACCGGGGAGCTGTTTTTT.

The V call is TRBV3-1 (or the pseudogene TRBV3-2), the J call TRBJ2-1; D might be TRBD1 (6 bases). This CDR3 is built from 15 residues. V shed 4 bases and J shed 6 bases, with 16 bases lying between them. Germline loops: CDR1 LGHDT, CDR2 YNNKEL (reference sequence). This chain's CDR3 is CASSPQGKVVNEQFF. CDR3 DNA: TGTGCCAGCAGCCCCCAGGGGAAGGTCGTCAATGAGCAGTTCTTC.

The chain is built from TRBV18 and TRBJ2-1; D not certain. Per the germline V gene, CDR1 is KGHSH and CDR2 is LQKENI. There are 13 residues in the CDR3. The V end lost 0 bases, the J end lost 12 bases, and 12 bases lay between the germline ends. CDR3 amino acids: CASSPPGPPGQFF. The CDR3 DNA reads as TGTGCCAGCTCACCACCGGGCCCACCTGGGCAGTTCTTC.

The chain couples TRBV11-3 to TRBJ2-3; 15 bases line up with TRBD2. CDR3 length: 19 residues. The ends lost 1 base at V and 0 bases at J; junction bases unmatched: 5. Germline V CDR1 and CDR2: SGHNT, YENEEA. CDR3 in DNA: TGTGCCAGCAGCTTAGGGACTAGCGGGGGGGCCCCTAGCACAGATACGCAGTATTTT. Translated, it gives CASSLGTSGGAPSTDTQYF.

This clone was counted only a few times. J is TRBJ2-3 and V is TRBV3-1 (or the pseudogene TRBV3-2), with D possibly matching TRBD2 (5 bases). Germline V lookup: CDR1 LGHDT, CDR2 YNNKEL (reference sequence). The germline V and J ends were trimmed by 4 bases and 5 bases, with 13 bases remaining between them. The CDR3 loop spans 14 amino acids. In DNA, the CDR3 is TGTGCCAGCAGCCGGAACACTAGGTTAGATACGCAGTATTTT. The encoded protein is CASSRNTRLDTQYF.

V gene TRBV7-8 combines with J gene TRBJ1-1, with D possibly TRBD1 on 6 matching bases. This CDR3 comprises 15 residues. V lost 1 base and J 1 base, leaving 10 bases between the germline ends. Germline V gene sequence: CDR1 SGHVS, CDR2 FQNEAQ. DNA of the CDR3: TGTGCCAGCAGCTTAGGGTTGACAGGGAACACTGAAGCTTTCTTT. Translation gives CASSLGLTGNTEAFF.

The J gene is TRBJ1-2, the V gene TRBV11-2; D remains unclear. CDR3 size: 15 residues. The V end lost 3 bases, the J end lost 3 bases, and 14 bases lay between the germline ends. Germline V gives CDR1 SGHAT, CDR2 FQNNGV. The CDR3 DNA sequence: TGTGCCAGCAGCTTGGATTTAGGGAGCCACTATGGCTACACCTTC. The encoded protein is CASSLDLGSHYGYTF.

The chain links TRBV18 to TRBJ2-1, with 7 bases lining up with TRBD2. The germline V gene encodes CDR1 KGHSH and CDR2 LQKENI. The CDR3 consists of 15 residues. After removal of 6 bases from V and 0 bases from J, the junction contained 5 bases not matched to a gene. In DNA, the CDR3 is TGTGCCAGCTCCTTTGGGGGGGGCTCCTACAATGAGCAGTTCTTC. It specifies CASSFGGGSYNEQFF.

V is TRBV9 and J is TRBJ1-6; TRBD1 matches 10 bases. Germline V gene sequence: CDR1 SGDLS, CDR2 YYNGEE. Trimming cost V 0 bases and J 10 bases; bases outside gene matches: 4. The CDR3 is made up of 15 amino acids. CDR3 coding DNA: TGTGCCAGCAGCGTAGAAGGACAGGGGGAATCACCCCTCCACTTT. This gives the protein CASSVEGQGESPLHF.

The CDR3 loop reads CASSWTANTGELFF. The CDR3 DNA is TGCGCCAGCAGCTGGACAGCGAACACCGGGGAGCTGTTTTTT. This rearrangement joins TRBV5-1 to TRBJ2-2; a weak D match, TRBD1 (6 bases). Germline V gene sequence: CDR1 SGHRS, CDR2 YFSETQ. Trimming removed 3 bases at V and 0 bases at J, with 6 bases between. The CDR3 is made up of 14 amino acids.

The genes are TRBV27 and TRBJ1-2; tentatively, D is TRBD1 (5 bases). Germline V lookup: CDR1 MNHEY, CDR2 SMNVEV (reference sequence). Trimming left V 3 bases short and J 0 bases short, with 8 bases between. This CDR3 is 14 amino acids long. In nucleotides, the CDR3 is TGTGCCAGCAGTTTCGGGGGAACTAACTATGGCTACACCTTC. Residues: CASSFGGTNYGYTF.

The gene calls are TRBV7-2 and TRBJ2-7; 7 bases line up with TRBD2. CDR1 and CDR2 from the germline V gene are SGHTA and FQGNSA. Germline trimming cut 3 bases from V and 6 bases from J; bases unmatched to any gene: 8. CDR3 length: 14 residues. CDR3 amino acids: CASSFWSGDGEQYF. In DNA, the CDR3 is TGTGCCAGCAGCTTTTGGAGCGGGGATGGCGAGCAGTACTTC.

This clone is a singleton in its sample. The chain uses TRBV9 and TRBJ1-2; 10 bases are a match to TRBD1. This CDR3 region has 15 residues. Germline-derived CDR1 and CDR2 are SGDLS and YYNGEE. Trimming at V came to 3 bases and at J to 2 bases, leaving 4 bases not matched to a gene. DNA for the CDR3: TGTGCCAGCAGCGCAAGGACAGGGGGGAACTATGGCTACACCTTC. This codes for CASSARTGGNYGYTF.

CDR3 region: CASSSNGDTEAFF. CDR3 bases: TGTGCCAGCAGCTCTAACGGTGACACTGAAGCTTTCTTT. The genes are TRBV7-2 and TRBJ1-1; D gene ambiguous. Looked up from germline, CDR1 is SGHTA and CDR2 is FQGNSA. The CDR3 covers 13 residues. Trimming cost V 4 bases and J 3 bases, with 9 bases left between them.

The CDR3 here is CASSSDPDGRGVSEQYF. The DNA for the CDR3 is TGTGCCAGCAGTTCCGACCCGGACGGGCGGGGGGTGAGTGAGCAGTACTTC. The V and J genes are TRBV6-9 and TRBJ2-7, with 8 bases fitting TRBD2. The CDR3 loop spans 17 amino acids. With V trimmed by 4 bases and J by 7 bases, 18 bases remained unmatched. CDR1 and CDR2 (germline): MNHGY, SVAAGI.